This T cell receptor beta chain was identified during a study of control samples from healthy donors and cancer patients. The V end lost 4 bases, the J end lost 6 bases, and 13 bases lay between the germline ends. The CDR3 has 14 residues. In germline, CDR1 is SGDLS, CDR2 YYNGEE. Clones were sequenced by immunoSEQ multiplex PCR, and TCRdb holds only the in-frame ones, with some missing. The sample holds 170,000 or so clones, 80% to 95% seen once. This receptor was taken from a woman aged 35 to 49 in good health. The sample taken for sequencing was blood. This chain links TRBV9 with TRBJ2-2; D ambiguous. CDR3 nucleotide sequence: TGTGCCAGCAGCCCCCCCGGGCCCGCCGGGGAGCTGTTTTTT. Its translation is CASSPPGPAGELFF.